This paragraph reports one T cell receptor (beta chain). Germline is not matched at one junction end, which may reflect a read error. In the original processing: Estimates of nucleated cell counts were drawn from the amplification of reference gene primers. Measured with immunoSEQ multiplex PCR; TCRdb has only the in-frame clones, and not every one. Clone size and V and J calls were adopted from that table, with D and trimming inferred from the DNA. In the table there are fewer than 350,000 clones, more than 75% of which are singletons. The CDR3 is 12 amino acids. Germline loops: CDR1 MDHEN, CDR2 SYDVKM. This sample is part of a study of blood T cell repertoires in COVID-19. Study overall: Both acute and convalescent COVID-19 samples were obtained from the United States, Italy and Spain. T cells, B-cell-depleted T cells, or PBMCs supplied cDNA or gDNA.

The sequenced material came from peripheral blood. This clonotype was sampled from a woman aged 45-65 years who had recovered from COVID-19. This chain connects TRBV28 to TRBJ1-1; D remains unclear. This CDR3 reads CASRAPGPEAFF. Written as DNA, the CDR3 is TGTGCCAGCAGAGCCCCGGGTCCTGAGGCTTTCTTT. The full variable domain, rest sourced from reference TRBV28 and TRBJ1-1, is DVKVTQSSRYLVKRTGEKVFLECVQDMDHENMFWYRQDPGLGLRLIYFSYDVKMKEKGDIPEGYSVSREKKERFSLILESASTNQTSMYLCASRAPGPEAFFGQGTRLTVV.